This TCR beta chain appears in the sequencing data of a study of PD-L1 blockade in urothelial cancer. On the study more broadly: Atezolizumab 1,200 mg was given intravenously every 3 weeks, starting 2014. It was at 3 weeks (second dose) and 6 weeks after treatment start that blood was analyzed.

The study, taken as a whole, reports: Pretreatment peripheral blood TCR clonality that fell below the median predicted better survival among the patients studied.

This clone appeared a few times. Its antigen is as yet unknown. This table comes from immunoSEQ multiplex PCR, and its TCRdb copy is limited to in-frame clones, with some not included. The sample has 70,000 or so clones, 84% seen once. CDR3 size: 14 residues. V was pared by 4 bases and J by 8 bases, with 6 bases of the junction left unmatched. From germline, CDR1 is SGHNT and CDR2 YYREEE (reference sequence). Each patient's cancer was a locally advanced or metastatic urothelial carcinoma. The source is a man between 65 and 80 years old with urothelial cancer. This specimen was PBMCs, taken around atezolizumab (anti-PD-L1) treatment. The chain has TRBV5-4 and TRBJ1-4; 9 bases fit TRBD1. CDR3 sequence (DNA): TGTGCCAGCAGCGGCGCCGGGACAGGGGAAAAACTGTTTTTT. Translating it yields CASSGAGTGEKLFF.